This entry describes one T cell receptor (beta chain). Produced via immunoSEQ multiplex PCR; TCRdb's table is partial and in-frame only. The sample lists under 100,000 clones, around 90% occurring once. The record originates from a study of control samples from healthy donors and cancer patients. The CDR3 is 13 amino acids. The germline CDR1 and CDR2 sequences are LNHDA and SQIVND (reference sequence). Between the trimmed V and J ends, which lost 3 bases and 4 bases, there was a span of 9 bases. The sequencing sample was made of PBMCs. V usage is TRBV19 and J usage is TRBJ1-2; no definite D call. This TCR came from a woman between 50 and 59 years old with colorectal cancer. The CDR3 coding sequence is TGTGCCAGTAGTATGGGGTCCATCTATGGCTACACCTTC. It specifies CASSMGSIYGYTF.